This TCR beta chain was captured in a study of regulatory T cells in long-lasting Graves disease. Regarding time point: newly diagnosed GD, antithyroid drugs for less than 3 months. The TCR library was made from RNA extracted from PBMCs. CDR3 regions were amplified by Arm-PCR using iRepertoire HTBI primers to build TCR beta libraries. Using its own MiXCR run on the multiplex PCR reads, TCRdb lists one record per CDR3 protein. The profile shows hundreds of thousands of distinct CDR3 sequences, 16% of them singletons. Germline-derived CDR1 and CDR2 are SGHKS and YYEKEE (reference sequence). There are 15 residues in the CDR3. Trimming stripped 4 bases from V and 0 bases from J, with 11 bases between. This sample also appeared in a second study, on T cells in Graves' hyperthyroidism and ophthalmopathy.

This sequence originates from a man between 18 and 29 years old with Graves disease. The source was peripheral blood mononuclear cells (PBMCs), collected at new diagnosis, from a patient treated with antithyroid drugs. This chain uses TRBV5-5 with TRBJ2-1; D gene ambiguous. As DNA, the CDR3 is TGTGCCAGCAGCAGCCATAGGAGCTCCTACAATGAGCAGTTCTTC. Its protein product is CASSSHRSSYNEQFF.